Each of the 30 T cell receptor beta chains below was sequenced from the same sample in a study of T cell repertoires in cytomegalovirus infection. These receptors' antigens are unknown. Using its own MiXCR run on the reads, TCRdb lists one record per CDR3 protein. The profile shows around 100,000 distinct CDR3 sequences, roughly a tenth of them singletons. Sequenced: PBMCs, sequenced either directly or after in vitro stimulation (not recorded which). Receptors were obtained from a human donor in good health (CMV status not recorded). Some clones in this sample may be carry-over from other donors' samples.

This clonotype turned up a few times. The V call is TRBV19, the J call TRBJ2-2; a possible D gene is TRBD1 (6 bases). The CDR3 is 14 residues long. V lost 4 bases and J lost 3, with 9 bases in between. The germline CDR1 and CDR2 sequences are LNHDA and SQIVND (reference sequence). Here the CDR3 reads CASSKTGYTGELFF. CDR3 DNA: TGTGCCAGTAGTAAAACAGGGTACACCGGGGAGCTGTTTTTT.

For this clonotype: This may stem from a read error, because a much larger clone lies one nucleotide away. As the CDR3 is not closed by the conserved phenylalanine or tryptophan, this likely results from a read error. The chain joins TRBV7-9 to TRBJ2-1; D tentatively reads TRBD1 or TRBD2 (5 bases each). V was trimmed by 4 bases and J by 6 bases, leaving 13 bases between them. CDR1 is SEHNR and CDR2 is FQNEAQ in the germline V gene (reference sequence). This CDR3 has 14 amino acids. CDR3 protein: CASSSLGESNEQFL. CDR3 coding DNA: TGTGCCAGCAGCTCTTTGGGGGAGAGCAATGAGCAGTTCCTC.

This clonotype showed up just once. A read error may be the cause here, since a much bigger clone is one base away. It is likely a read error, because the conserved phenylalanine at the end of the CDR3 is missing. V is TRBV12-3 or TRBV12-4 and J is TRBJ1-2; D may be TRBD1 (5 bases). CDR3 length: 13 residues. Trimming pared 6 bases from V and 4 bases from J, leaving 12 bases between. The CDR3: CASRPGGGYGYTL. Written as DNA, the CDR3 is TGTGCCAGCAGACCCGGGGGGGGCTATGGCTACACCTTA.

V and J are TRBV7-3 and TRBJ2-3; 14 nucleotides match TRBD2. Germline CDR1 is SGHTA and CDR2 is FQGTGA. This CDR3 has 18 amino acids. V lost 3 bases and J lost 4; bases outside the gene matches: 9. The CDR3 nucleotides are TGTGCCAGCAGCTTCGGGACTAGCGGGAGTACGGTCCCAGATACGCAGTATTTT. Protein: CASSFGTSGSTVPDTQYF.

J is TRBJ2-2 and V is TRBV5-8, with D possibly TRBD1 on 6 matching bases. Germline CDR1 and CDR2: SGHTS and YDEGEE. The V gene lost 4 bases and the J gene lost 1 base, with 23 bases spanning the gap. The CDR3 has 19 residues. The CDR3 coding sequence is TGTGCCAGCAGCATGGATCCAGAATTCCGGGACAAGAACACCGGGGAGCTGTTTTTT. It codes for CASSMDPEFRDKNTGELFF.

This clonotype was found a few times. This CDR3 is CASRGVSYGYTF. CDR3 nucleotide sequence: TGTGCCAGCAGGGGGGTCTCTTATGGCTACACCTTC. The V call is TRBV6-1, the J call TRBJ1-2, with D perhaps matching TRBD1 (5 bases). This CDR3 contains 12 residues. The germline CDR1 and CDR2 sequences are MNHNS and SASEGT. Trimming removed 6 bases from V and 5 bases from J, with 10 bases in between.

The chain combines TRBV30 with TRBJ1-1, with no clear D. The CDR3 sequence is 11 residues long. V shed 4 bases and J shed 7 bases, with 10 bases lying between them. CDR1 and CDR2 (germline): GTSNPN, SVGIG (reference sequence). CDR3 sequence reads: CAWMPVVEAFF. CDR3 bases: TGTGCCTGGATGCCCGTGGTTGAAGCTTTCTTT. The full variable domain, completed using reference TRBV30 and TRBJ1-1, is SQTIHQWPATLVQPVGSPLSLECTVEGTSNPNLYWYRQAAGRGLQLLFYSVGIGQISSEVPQNLSASRPQDRQFILSSKKLLLSDSGFYLCAWMPVVEAFFGQGTRLTVV.

This clonotype was seen ten or more times. The genes are TRBV7-2 and TRBJ2-7; no firm D call. Between the trimmed V and J ends, which lost 8 bases and 9 bases, there was a span of 17 bases. The germline V gene encodes CDR1 SGHTA and CDR2 FQGNSA. The CDR3 totals 12 residues. As DNA, the CDR3 is TGTGCCAGCTCAGAAGTTTTGATAGGGCAGTACTTC. It specifies CASSEVLIGQYF.

V is TRBV7-9 and J is TRBJ2-1; 7 nucleotides agree with TRBD2. CDR3 length: 15 amino acids. Trimming removed 4 bases from V and 0 bases from J; junction bases left unmatched: 3. In germline, CDR1 is SEHNR, CDR2 FQNEAQ (reference sequence). The DNA of the CDR3 is TGTGCCAGCAGCTCCCTAGCGGCCTCCTACAATGAGCAGTTCTTC. It specifies CASSSLAASYNEQFF.

The V call is TRBV12-3 or TRBV12-4, the J call TRBJ2-3, with no clear D. V shed 0 bases and J shed 11 bases, with 15 bases lying between them. CDR3 length: 14 residues. Written as DNA, the CDR3 is TGTGCCAGCAGTTTAGCCCCACGGGCAGGTGGGCAGTATTTT. This codes for CASSLAPRAGGQYF.

This clonotype was counted ten times or more. The V call is TRBV7-9, the J call TRBJ2-7; TRBD2 aligns across 7 bases. The V segment lost 4 bases and the J segment 7 bases; nucleotides outside the gene matches: 10. The length of the CDR3 is 14 residues. In germline, CDR1 is SEHNR, CDR2 FQNEAQ (reference sequence). The CDR3 loop is CASSYRTTAGEQYF. The CDR3 DNA sequence: TGTGCCAGCAGCTATAGAACGACAGCGGGGGAGCAGTACTTC.

This clonotype was observed a handful of times. The chain employs TRBV29-1 and TRBJ2-3; D might be TRBD2 (6 bases). V was trimmed by 6 bases and J by 3 bases, leaving 19 bases between them. Germline V gene lookup returns CDR1 SQVTM and CDR2 ANQGSEA. The CDR3 is 15 residues long. DNA of the CDR3: TGCAGCGTGACCCGGGGGACCGCGGCGACAGATACGCAGTATTTT. This sequence encodes CSVTRGTAATDTQYF.

This clonotype was observed at least ten times. The V call is TRBV27, the J call TRBJ2-1, with a weak D call TRBD2 (6 bases). Trimming stripped 1 base from V and 7 bases from J, with 8 bases between. Germline CDR1 MNHEY, CDR2 SMNVEV (reference sequence). This CDR3 comprises 13 residues. The CDR3 sequence: CASSLFAGNEQFF. CDR3 sequence (DNA): TGTGCCAGCAGTTTATTTGCGGGGAATGAGCAGTTCTTC.

The chain combines TRBV19 with TRBJ1-1, with no clear D. In germline, CDR1 is LNHDA, CDR2 SQIVND (reference sequence). V shed 5 bases and J shed 0 bases, with 19 bases lying between them. This CDR3 comprises 17 residues. For the CDR3, the DNA is TGTGCCAGTAGTCTCCCCCCAAGGCGGCTTATGAACACTGAAGCTTTCTTT. Translated: CASSLPPRRLMNTEAFF.

The table lists this clonotype with many counts. The rearrangement links TRBV7-2 to TRBJ2-3, with TRBD2 matching 10 bases. Germline loops: CDR1 SGHTA, CDR2 FQGNSA. The CDR3 length is 15 residues. V was clipped by 4 bases and J by 1 base; unmatched bases: 2. CDR3 residues: CASSSTSGGTDTQYF. The DNA of the CDR3 is TGTGCCAGCAGCTCTACTAGCGGGGGCACAGATACGCAGTATTTT.

This clonotype is labeled as medium-sized (0.01 to 0.1%). V and J are TRBV7-9 and TRBJ2-3, with 8 bases identical to TRBD2. The trim removed 4 bases at V and 0 bases at J, leaving 9 bases unmatched. The CDR3 has 17 residues. Germline CDR1 reads SEHNR; CDR2 reads FQNEAQ (reference sequence). The CDR3 nucleotides read TGTGCCAGCAGCTCCAGGACTAGCATTTCTAGCACAGATACGCAGTATTTT. Translation gives CASSSRTSISSTDTQYF.

The chain uses TRBV28 and TRBJ1-6, with D perhaps matching TRBD1 (5 bases). CDR1 and CDR2 (germline): MDHEN, SYDVKM. The length of the CDR3 is 15 residues. Trimming shortened V by 3 bases and J by 6 bases, and 12 bases separated the two germline ends. The CDR3 sequence: CASSFPGRANSPLHF. The DNA for the CDR3 is TGTGCCAGCAGTTTCCCGGGGCGGGCTAATTCACCCCTCCACTTT. Full variable domain (missing parts from reference TRBV28 and TRBJ1-6): DVKVTQSSRYLVKRTGEKVFLECVQDMDHENMFWYRQDPGLGLRLIYFSYDVKMKEKGDIPEGYSVSREKKERFSLILESASTNQTSMYLCASSFPGRANSPLHFGNGTRLTVT.

This clonotype was detected only a few times. The V call is TRBV10-3, the J call TRBJ2-7, with 7 bases aligning to TRBD2. Germline loops: CDR1 ENHRY, CDR2 SYGVKD. V lost 2 bases to trimming and J lost 0 bases; unmatched junction nucleotides: 4. The CDR3 loop spans 15 amino acids. The CDR3 reads CAISELAAPSYEQYF. CDR3 nucleotides: TGTGCCATCAGTGAGCTAGCGGCCCCCTCCTACGAGCAGTACTTC.

The V and J genes are TRBV28 and TRBJ2-2, with D possibly matching TRBD1 (6 bases). The CDR3 length is 13 residues. The V gene lost 4 bases and the J gene lost 6 bases, with 9 bases spanning the gap. Germline V CDR1 and CDR2: MDHEN, SYDVKM. The CDR3 reads CASSSQGPGELFF. As DNA, the CDR3 is TGTGCCAGCAGTTCACAGGGTCCCGGGGAGCTGTTTTTT.

This clonotype was picked up a small number of times. The J gene is TRBJ2-1, the V gene TRBV20-1; no definite D call. CDR1 and CDR2 from the germline V gene are DFQATT and SNEGSKA (reference sequence). The CDR3 is 15 residues long. V was cut by 8 bases and J by 10 bases, with 27 bases left in between. Here the CDR3 reads CSPSTHSTPQGEQFF. CDR3 DNA sequence: TGCAGTCCATCTACCCATTCAACACCCCAAGGGGAGCAGTTCTTC.

This clonotype was found many times. The chain recombines TRBV7-2 with TRBJ1-2, with a tentative D call TRBD1 (5 bases). The CDR3 totals 16 residues. V was shortened by 6 bases and J by 2 bases, with 19 bases between the two germline ends. Looked up from germline, CDR1 is SGHTA and CDR2 is FQGNSA. The CDR3 sequence is CASSLLNWDRNYGYTF. The CDR3 bases are TGTGCCAGCAGTCTCTTAAACTGGGACCGGAACTATGGCTACACCTTC.

This clonotype was seen repeatedly, ten times or more. The chain links TRBV7-2 to TRBJ2-2; possible D gene TRBD1, 6 bases. Germline V gives CDR1 SGHTA, CDR2 FQGNSA. V lost 5 bases to trimming and J lost 7 bases, with 14 bases between them. The CDR3 runs 14 residues. The CDR3 spells CASSLQGLDGELFF. The CDR3 DNA sequence: TGTGCCAGCAGCCTCCAGGGGTTAGACGGGGAGCTGTTTTTT. The whole variable domain, filled in from reference TRBV7-2 and TRBJ2-2, reads GAGVSQSPSNKVTEKGKDVELRCDPISGHTALYWYRQSLGQGLEFLIYFQGNSAPDKSGLPSDRFSAERTGGSVSTLTIQRTQQEDSAVYLCASSLQGLDGELFFGEGSRLTVL.

This clonotype was recorded at least ten times. The chain is built from TRBV7-2 and TRBJ2-1, with D unclear. The CDR3 loop spans 14 amino acids. Germline values: CDR1 SGHTA, CDR2 FQGNSA. Trimming cost V 2 bases and J 2 bases, with 7 bases left between them. The CDR3 nucleotides read TGTGCCAGCAGCTTAAGCCCGGCCTACAATGAGCAGTTCTTC. Its translation is CASSLSPAYNEQFF.

At least ten counts were recorded for this clonotype. The rearrangement joins TRBV10-3 to TRBJ2-7, with TRBD2 matching 9 bases. This CDR3 spans 14 amino acids. The germline V gene has CDR1 ENHRY and CDR2 SYGVKD. V shed 3 bases and J 6 bases; nucleotides not matched to a gene: 6. This CDR3 reads CAISEGTSWFEQYF. The CDR3, as DNA: TGTGCCATCAGTGAAGGGACTAGCTGGTTCGAGCAGTACTTC.

This clonotype occurred many times. The gene calls are TRBV6-2 or TRBV6-3 and TRBJ2-5, with D hard to call. The CDR3 runs to 12 residues. V gave up 0 bases and J gave up 5 bases, with 4 bases separating them. Germline V gene sequence: CDR1 MNHEY, CDR2 SVGEGT. Written as DNA, the CDR3 is TGTGCCAGCAGTTACTCGGCGGAGACCCAGTACTTC. Its translation is CASSYSAETQYF.

Ten or more counts support this clonotype. The chain employs TRBV7-2 and TRBJ2-4, with 16 bases identical to TRBD2. Trimming removed 0 bases from V and 0 bases from J; junction bases left unmatched: 11. Germline V CDR1 and CDR2: SGHTA, FQGNSA. The length of the CDR3 is 22 residues. CDR3 nucleotides: TGTGCCAGCAGCTTAGCGGGGACTAGCGGGAGGGCCCGACCCCTAGCCAAAAACATTCAGTACTTC. Residues: CASSLAGTSGRARPLAKNIQYF.

This chain uses TRBV19 with TRBJ2-1; D tentatively reads TRBD1 or TRBD2 (5 bases each). Deletions cut 5 bases from V and 1 base from J, with 15 bases between. The CDR3 is 16 amino acids. Germline V gene sequence: CDR1 LNHDA, CDR2 SQIVND (reference sequence). CDR3 loop: CASSLLAGTSYNEQFF. CDR3 DNA: TGTGCCAGTAGTCTCCTAGCTGGGACGTCCTACAATGAGCAGTTCTTC.

This chain joins TRBV5-6 and TRBJ1-1; perhaps TRBD1 as D (6 bases). V lost 0 bases and J 3 bases, leaving 12 bases between the germline ends. The CDR3 is made up of 15 amino acids. Germline values: CDR1 SGHDT, CDR2 YYEEEE. CDR3 sequence: CASSLVGGGDTEAFF. The CDR3 nucleotides are TGTGCCAGCAGCTTGGTAGGGGGTGGGGACACTGAAGCTTTCTTT.

This clonotype was seen at least ten times. The chain uses TRBV5-1 and TRBJ2-1; the match to TRBD2 covers 11 bases. This CDR3 spans 18 amino acids. With V trimmed by 4 bases and J by 7 bases, 16 bases remained unmatched. From germline, CDR1 is SGHRS and CDR2 YFSETQ. The CDR3 DNA sequence: TGCGCCAGCAGCGGGGCTAGCGGGAGGCGTCGGGTGGGAAATGAGCAGTTCTTC. Encoded protein: CASSGASGRRRVGNEQFF.

This clonotype was observed a handful of times. CDR3 DNA sequence: TGTGCCAGCAGCTCCAGGGGAGATGAAGCTTTCTTT. It is translated as CASSSRGDEAFF. The chain is built from TRBV7-9 and TRBJ1-1; the D gene is possibly TRBD1 (6 bases). In germline, CDR1 is SEHNR, CDR2 FQNEAQ (reference sequence). The V gene lost 4 bases and the J gene lost 7 bases, with 10 bases spanning the gap. This CDR3 region has 12 residues.